This T cell receptor beta chain was captured in a study of cytomegalovirus exposure and HLA in healthy donors. This CDR3 has 18 amino acids. Trimming removed 3 bases from V and 8 bases from J; junction bases left unmatched: 18. CDR1 and CDR2 (germline): ENHRY, SYGVKD. Amplification used 60 Vbeta primers and 13 Jbeta primers. Measured with immunoSEQ multiplex PCR; TCRdb has only the in-frame clones, and not every one. The sample contains 85,000 to 100,000 clones, over 65% of which appear only once. Sequenced input: PBMCs. The V call is TRBV10-3, the J call TRBJ2-1; 8 positions match TRBD1. The origin of this receptor is a woman aged 55 to 70 in good health and CMV-seronegative. The CDR3 region has the DNA TGTGCCATCAGTGATTATGGGGTCGACAGGGGTATTAGGGATGAGCAGTTCTTC. The encoded protein is CAISDYGVDRGIRDEQFF.